Sequencing of this TCR beta chain was carried out in a study of CD8 T cells in ankylosing spondylitis. Whole-study findings and limits: Existing reports had already noted some motif variants in reactive arthritis synovial fluid and blood. With a CD8+ phenotype, disease-linked clones were relatively rare in peripheral blood. One TCR beta motif, made up of eight or nine highly homologous variants, appeared characteristic of ankylosing spondylitis blood.

This clonotype was recorded a few times. The antigen is unknown. Trimming removed 0 bases at V and 7 bases at J, with 19 bases between. CDR3 length: 16 residues. Germline CDR1 is DFQATT and CDR2 is SNEGSKA (reference sequence). Construction of TCR beta libraries was performed using quantitative 5'-RACE with molecular barcodes. TCRdb re-called the 5' RACE reads with MiXCR, one entry per CDR3 protein. The table has 100,000 or so distinct CDR3 sequences, roughly 9% seen once; the top ten hold about 30%. The sequence came from a male donor with ankylosing spondylitis. The chain links TRBV20-1 to TRBJ1-5, with D tentatively TRBD1 (5 bases). The source material was blood, either unsorted or a sorted T cell fraction (not recorded which). CDR3 sequence reads: CSAREIVAGGWQPQHF. The CDR3, as DNA: TGCAGTGCTAGAGAAATTGTGGCCGGGGGGTGGCAGCCCCAGCATTTT.